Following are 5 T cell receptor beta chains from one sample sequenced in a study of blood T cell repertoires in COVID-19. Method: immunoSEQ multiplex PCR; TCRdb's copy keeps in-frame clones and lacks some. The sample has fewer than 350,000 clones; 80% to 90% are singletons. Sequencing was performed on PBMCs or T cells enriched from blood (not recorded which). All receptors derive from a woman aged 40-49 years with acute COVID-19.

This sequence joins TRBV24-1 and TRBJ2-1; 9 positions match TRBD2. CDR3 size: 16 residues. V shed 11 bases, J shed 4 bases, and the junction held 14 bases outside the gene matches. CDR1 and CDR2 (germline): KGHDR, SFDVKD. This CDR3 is CAIMDGAGGEYNEQFF. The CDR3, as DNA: TGTGCCATCATGGACGGGGCGGGAGGGGAGTACAATGAGCAGTTCTTC.

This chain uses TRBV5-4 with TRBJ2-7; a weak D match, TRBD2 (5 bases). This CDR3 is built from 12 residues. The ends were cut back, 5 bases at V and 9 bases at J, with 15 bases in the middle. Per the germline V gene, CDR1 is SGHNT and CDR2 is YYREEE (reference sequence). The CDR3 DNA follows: TGTGCCAGCAGTTCGGACTTGATCGGGCAGTACTTC. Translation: CASSSDLIGQYF.

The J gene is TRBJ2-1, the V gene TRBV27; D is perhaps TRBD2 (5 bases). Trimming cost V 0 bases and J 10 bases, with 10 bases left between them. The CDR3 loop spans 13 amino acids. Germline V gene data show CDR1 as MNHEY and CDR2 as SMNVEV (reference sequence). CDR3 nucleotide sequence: TGTGCCAGCAGTTTATCACCCCCGGGGGAGCAGTTCTTC. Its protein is CASSLSPPGEQFF.

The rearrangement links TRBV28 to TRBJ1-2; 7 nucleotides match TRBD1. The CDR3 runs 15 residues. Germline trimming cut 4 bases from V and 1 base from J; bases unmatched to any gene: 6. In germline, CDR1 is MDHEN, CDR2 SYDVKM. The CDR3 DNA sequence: TGTGCCAGCAGTTCCGGCGACAGGGTTAACTATGGCTACACCTTC. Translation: CASSSGDRVNYGYTF.

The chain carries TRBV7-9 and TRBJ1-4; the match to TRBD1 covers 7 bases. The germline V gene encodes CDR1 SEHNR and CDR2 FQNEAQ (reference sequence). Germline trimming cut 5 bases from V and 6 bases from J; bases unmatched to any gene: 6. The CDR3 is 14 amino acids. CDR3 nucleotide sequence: TGTGCCAGCAGCATAACAGGGGAGGATGAAAAACTGTTTTTT. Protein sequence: CASSITGEDEKLFF.